This T cell receptor beta chain was sequenced in a study of T cell responses to AZD1222 COVID-19 vaccine. V gave up 2 bases and J gave up 0 bases, with 11 bases separating them. In germline, CDR1 is MNHNS, CDR2 SASEGT. This CDR3 is 15 amino acids long. Clones were sequenced by immunoSEQ multiplex PCR, and TCRdb holds only the in-frame ones, with some missing. The sample shows some 120,000 clones, 88% of them seen only once. The chain joins TRBV6-1 to TRBJ2-7; tentative D call: TRBD1 (6 bases). The specimen comprised peripheral blood, sampled on day 0 of MenACWY control vaccination. This receptor was obtained from an adult in good health. For the CDR3, the DNA is TGTGCCAGCAGTGAACAGGGGCAGGGCTCCTACGAGCAGTACTTC. Its translation is CASSEQGQGSYEQYF.